These 2 T cell receptor beta chains were all obtained from the same sample, sequenced in a study of blood T cell repertoires in COVID-19. Clones were read by immunoSEQ multiplex PCR, and TCRdb kept only the in-frame ones, dropping some. The table lists about 210,000 clones, around 86% of them singletons. Sequencing was performed on PBMCs or T cells enriched from blood (not recorded which). These receptors all stem from a man aged 25-45 years in a cohort exposed to, infected with or recovered from COVID-19 (not recorded which).

The J gene is TRBJ2-2, the V gene TRBV28; D unclear. In germline, CDR1 is MDHEN, CDR2 SYDVKM. The CDR3 consists of 18 residues. Trimming cost V 7 bases and J 2 bases, with 23 bases left between them. The CDR3 is CASISRTAKKTNTGELFF. The CDR3 bases are TGTGCCAGCATCTCAAGAACAGCCAAAAAAACTAACACCGGGGAGCTGTTTTTT. Combining the CDR3 with reference TRBV28 and TRBJ2-2 gives the whole variable domain DVKVTQSSRYLVKRTGEKVFLECVQDMDHENMFWYRQDPGLGLRLIYFSYDVKMKEKGDIPEGYSVSREKKERFSLILESASTNQTSMYLCASISRTAKKTNTGELFFGEGSRLTVL.

The genes are TRBV27 and TRBJ2-7; a weak D match, TRBD1 (5 bases). Trimming left V 0 bases short and J 3 bases short, with 15 bases between. Germline CDR1 MNHEY, CDR2 SMNVEV (reference sequence). The CDR3 consists of 16 residues. The CDR3, as DNA: TGTGCCAGCAGTTTATCCCCGGGTGCAGGGTACTACGAGCAGTACTTC. Encoded protein: CASSLSPGAGYYEQYF.